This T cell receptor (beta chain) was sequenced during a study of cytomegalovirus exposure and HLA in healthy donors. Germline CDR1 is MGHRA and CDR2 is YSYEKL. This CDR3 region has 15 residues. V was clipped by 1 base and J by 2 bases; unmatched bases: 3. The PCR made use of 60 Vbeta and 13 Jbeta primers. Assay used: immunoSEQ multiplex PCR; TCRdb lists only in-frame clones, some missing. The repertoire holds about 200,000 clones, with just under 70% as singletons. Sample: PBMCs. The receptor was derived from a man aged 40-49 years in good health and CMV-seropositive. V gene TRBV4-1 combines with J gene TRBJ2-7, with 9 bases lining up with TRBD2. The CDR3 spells CASSQVAGGPYEQYF. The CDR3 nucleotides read TGCGCCAGCAGCCAAGTTGCGGGGGGGCCCTACGAGCAGTACTTC.